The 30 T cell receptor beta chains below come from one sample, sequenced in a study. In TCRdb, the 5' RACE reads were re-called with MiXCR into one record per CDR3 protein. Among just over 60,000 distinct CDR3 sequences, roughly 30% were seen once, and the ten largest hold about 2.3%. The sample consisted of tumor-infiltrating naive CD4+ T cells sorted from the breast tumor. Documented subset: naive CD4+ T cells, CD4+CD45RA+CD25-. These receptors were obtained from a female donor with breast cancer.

In nucleotides, the CDR3 is TGTGCCAGCCAGATACTAGACAGGCACACCGGGGAGCTGTTTTTT. Residues: CASQILDRHTGELFF. The rearrangement links TRBV7-2 to TRBJ2-2, with a possible D match to TRBD1 (6 bases). CDR1 and CDR2 from the germline V gene are SGHTA and FQGNSA. V lost 8 bases to trimming and J lost 3 bases, with 16 bases between them. The CDR3 loop spans 15 amino acids.

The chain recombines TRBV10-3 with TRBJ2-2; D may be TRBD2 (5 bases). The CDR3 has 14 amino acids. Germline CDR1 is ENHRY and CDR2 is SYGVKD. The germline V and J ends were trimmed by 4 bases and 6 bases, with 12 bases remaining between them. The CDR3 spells CAISGVGGAGELFF. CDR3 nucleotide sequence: TGTGCCATCAGTGGTGTAGGAGGTGCCGGGGAGCTGTTTTTT.

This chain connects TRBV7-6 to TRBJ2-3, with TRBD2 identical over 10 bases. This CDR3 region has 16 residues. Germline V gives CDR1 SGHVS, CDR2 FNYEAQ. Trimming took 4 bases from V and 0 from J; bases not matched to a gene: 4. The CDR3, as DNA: TGTGCCAGCAGCTCACTTAGCGGGGGGAGCACAGATACGCAGTATTTT. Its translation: CASSSLSGGSTDTQYF.

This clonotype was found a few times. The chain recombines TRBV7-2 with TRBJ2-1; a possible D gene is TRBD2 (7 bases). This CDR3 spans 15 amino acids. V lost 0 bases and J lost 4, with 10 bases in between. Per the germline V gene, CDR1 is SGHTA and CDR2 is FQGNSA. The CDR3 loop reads CASSLAAGAYNEQFF. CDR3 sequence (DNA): TGTGCCAGCAGCTTAGCGGCGGGGGCGTACAATGAGCAGTTCTTC.

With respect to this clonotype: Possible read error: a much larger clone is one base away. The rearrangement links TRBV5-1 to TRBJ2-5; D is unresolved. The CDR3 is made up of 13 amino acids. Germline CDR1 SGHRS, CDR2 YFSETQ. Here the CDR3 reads CTSSERYQETQYF. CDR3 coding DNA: TGCACCAGCAGCGAAAGGTACCAAGAGACCCAGTACTTC. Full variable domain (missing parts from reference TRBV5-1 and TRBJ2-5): KAGVTQTPRYLIKTRGQQVTLSCSPISGHRSVSWYQQTPGQGLQFLFEYFSETQRNKGNFPGRFSGRQFSNSRSEMNVSTLELGDSALYLCTSSERYQETQYFGPGTRLLVL.

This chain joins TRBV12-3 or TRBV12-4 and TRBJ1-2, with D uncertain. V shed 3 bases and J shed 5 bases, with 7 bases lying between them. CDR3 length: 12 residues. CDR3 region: CASSFLGYGYTF. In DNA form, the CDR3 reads TGTGCCAGCAGTTTTTTGGGGTATGGCTACACCTTC.

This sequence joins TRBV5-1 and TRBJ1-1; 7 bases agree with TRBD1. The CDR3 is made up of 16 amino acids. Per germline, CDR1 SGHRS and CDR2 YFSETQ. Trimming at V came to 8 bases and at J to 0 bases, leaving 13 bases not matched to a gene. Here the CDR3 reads CASSAQGTYMNTEAFF. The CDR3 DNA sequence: TGCGCCAGTTCCGCACAGGGGACCTATATGAACACTGAAGCTTTCTTT.

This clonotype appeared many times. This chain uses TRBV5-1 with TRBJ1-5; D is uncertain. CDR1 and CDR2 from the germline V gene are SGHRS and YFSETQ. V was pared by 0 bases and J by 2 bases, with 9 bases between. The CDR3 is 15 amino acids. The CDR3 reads CASSLEGLGNQPQHF. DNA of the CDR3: TGCGCCAGCAGCTTGGAAGGGTTGGGCAATCAGCCCCAGCATTTT.

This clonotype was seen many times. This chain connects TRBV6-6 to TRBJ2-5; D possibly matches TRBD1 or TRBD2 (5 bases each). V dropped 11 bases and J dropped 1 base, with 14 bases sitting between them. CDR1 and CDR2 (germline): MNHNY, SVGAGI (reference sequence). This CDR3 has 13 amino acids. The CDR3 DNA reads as TGTGCCTCAGAGAGGGGCAGCCAAGAGACCCAGTACTTC. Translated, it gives CASERGSQETQYF.

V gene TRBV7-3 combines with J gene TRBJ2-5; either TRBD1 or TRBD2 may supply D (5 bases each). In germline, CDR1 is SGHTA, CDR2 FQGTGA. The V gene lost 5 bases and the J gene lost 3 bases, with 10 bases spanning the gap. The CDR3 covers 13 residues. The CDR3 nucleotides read TGTGCCAGCAGCCGAGGGACGAAAGAGACCCAGTACTTC. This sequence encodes CASSRGTKETQYF.

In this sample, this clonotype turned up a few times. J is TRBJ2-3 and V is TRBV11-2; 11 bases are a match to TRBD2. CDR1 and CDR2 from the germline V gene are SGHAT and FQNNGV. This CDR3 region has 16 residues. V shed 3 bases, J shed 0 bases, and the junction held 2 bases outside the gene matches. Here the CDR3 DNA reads TGTGCCAGCAGCTTCACTAGCGGGGGAAGCACAGATACGCAGTATTTT. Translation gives CASSFTSGGSTDTQYF.

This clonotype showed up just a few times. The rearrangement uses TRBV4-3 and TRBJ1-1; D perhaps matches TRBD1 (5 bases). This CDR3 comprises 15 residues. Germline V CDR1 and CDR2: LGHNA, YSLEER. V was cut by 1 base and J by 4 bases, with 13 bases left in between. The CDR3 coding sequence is TGCGCCAGCAGCCAAGTAGGGGCATTGGCCACTGAAGCTTTCTTT. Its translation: CASSQVGALATEAFF.

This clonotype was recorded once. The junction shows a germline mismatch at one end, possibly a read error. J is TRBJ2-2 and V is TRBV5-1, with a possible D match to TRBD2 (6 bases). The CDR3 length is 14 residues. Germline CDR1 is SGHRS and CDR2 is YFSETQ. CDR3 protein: CARTTGVVTGKLFF. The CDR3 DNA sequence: TGCGCCAGAACGACGGGAGTAGTAACCGGGAAGCTGTTTTTT.

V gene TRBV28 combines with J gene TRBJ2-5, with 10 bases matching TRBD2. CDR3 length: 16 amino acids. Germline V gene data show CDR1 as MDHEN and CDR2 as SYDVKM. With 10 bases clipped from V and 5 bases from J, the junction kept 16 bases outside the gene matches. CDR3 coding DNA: TGTGCCACCCTAAGGCACAGCGGGGGGGCGACGGAGACCCAGTACTTC. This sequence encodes CATLRHSGGATETQYF.

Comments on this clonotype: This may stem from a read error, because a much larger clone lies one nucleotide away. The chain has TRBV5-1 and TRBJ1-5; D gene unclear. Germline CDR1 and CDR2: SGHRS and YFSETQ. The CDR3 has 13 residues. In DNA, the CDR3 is TGCGCCGGCAGCCCCCTCTCGGGTCAGCCCCAGCATTTT. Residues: CAGSPLSGQPQHF.

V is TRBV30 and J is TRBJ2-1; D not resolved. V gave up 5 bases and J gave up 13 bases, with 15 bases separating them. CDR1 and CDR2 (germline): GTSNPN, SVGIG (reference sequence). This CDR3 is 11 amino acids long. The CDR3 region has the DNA TGTGCCTGGGGATCGAGGTTCGAACAGTTCTTC. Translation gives CAWGSRFEQFF. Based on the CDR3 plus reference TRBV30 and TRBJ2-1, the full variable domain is SQTIHQWPATLVQPVGSPLSLECTVEGTSNPNLYWYRQAAGRGLQLLFYSVGIGQISSEVPQNLSASRPQDRQFILSSKKLLLSDSGFYLCAWGSRFEQFFGPGTRLTVL.

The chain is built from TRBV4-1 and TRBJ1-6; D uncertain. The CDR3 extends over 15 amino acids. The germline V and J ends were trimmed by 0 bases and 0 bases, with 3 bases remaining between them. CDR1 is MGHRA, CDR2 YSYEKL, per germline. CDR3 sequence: CASSQDSSYNSPLHF. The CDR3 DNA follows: TGCGCCAGCAGCCAAGACAGCTCCTATAATTCACCCCTCCACTTT.

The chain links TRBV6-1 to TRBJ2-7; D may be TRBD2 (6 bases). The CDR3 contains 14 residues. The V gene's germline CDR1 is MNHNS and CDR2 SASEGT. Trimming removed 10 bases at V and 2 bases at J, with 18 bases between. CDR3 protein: CANSIRGDTYEQYF. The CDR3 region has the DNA TGTGCCAACAGCATCCGCGGGGATACCTACGAGCAGTACTTC.

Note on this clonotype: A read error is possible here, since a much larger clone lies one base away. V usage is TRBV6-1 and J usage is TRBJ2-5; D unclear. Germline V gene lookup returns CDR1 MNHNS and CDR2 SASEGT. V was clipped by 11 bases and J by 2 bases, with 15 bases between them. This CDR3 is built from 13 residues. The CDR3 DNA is TGTGCCGCCGGAAGAGGCAGACAAGAGACCCAGTACTTC. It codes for CAAGRGRQETQYF.

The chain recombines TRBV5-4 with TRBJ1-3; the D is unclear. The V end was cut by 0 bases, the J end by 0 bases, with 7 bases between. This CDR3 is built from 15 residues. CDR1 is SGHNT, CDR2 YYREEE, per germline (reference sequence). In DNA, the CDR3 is TGTGCCAGCAGCTTGGGACCAGCCTCTGGAAACACCATATATTTT. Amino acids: CASSLGPASGNTIYF.

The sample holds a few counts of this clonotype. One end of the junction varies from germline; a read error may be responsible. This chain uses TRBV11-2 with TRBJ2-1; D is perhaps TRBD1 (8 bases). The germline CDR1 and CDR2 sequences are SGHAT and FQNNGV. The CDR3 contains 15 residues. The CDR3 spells CASSLGQGGDNEQFF. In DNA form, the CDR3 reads TGTGCTAGCAGCTTAGGACAGGGAGGGGACAATGAGCAGTTCTTC.

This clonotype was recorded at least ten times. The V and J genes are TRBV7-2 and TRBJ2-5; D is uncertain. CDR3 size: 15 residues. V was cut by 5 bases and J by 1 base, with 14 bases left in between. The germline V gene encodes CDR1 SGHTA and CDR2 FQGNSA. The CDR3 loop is CASSIVLAVQETQYF. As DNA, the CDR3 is TGTGCCAGCAGCATTGTACTGGCAGTCCAAGAGACCCAGTACTTC.

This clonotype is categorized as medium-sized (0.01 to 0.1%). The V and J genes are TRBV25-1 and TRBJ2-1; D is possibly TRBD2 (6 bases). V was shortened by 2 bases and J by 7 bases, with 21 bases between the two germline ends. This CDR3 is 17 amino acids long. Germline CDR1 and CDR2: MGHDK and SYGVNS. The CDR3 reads CASSERAPGGIANEQFF. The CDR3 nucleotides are TGTGCCAGCAGTGAACGGGCCCCTGGGGGGATTGCGAATGAGCAGTTCTTC.

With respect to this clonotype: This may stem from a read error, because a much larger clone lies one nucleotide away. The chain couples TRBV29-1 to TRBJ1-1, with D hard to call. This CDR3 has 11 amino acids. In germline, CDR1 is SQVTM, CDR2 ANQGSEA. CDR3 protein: CSAIGNTEALF. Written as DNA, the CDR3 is TGCAGCGCCATAGGGAACACTGAAGCTCTCTTT.

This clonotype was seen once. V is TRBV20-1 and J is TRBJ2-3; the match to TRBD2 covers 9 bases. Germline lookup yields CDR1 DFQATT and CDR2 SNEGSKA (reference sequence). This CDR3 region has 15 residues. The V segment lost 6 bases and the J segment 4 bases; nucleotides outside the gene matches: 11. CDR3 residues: CSATRGAGGSDTQYF. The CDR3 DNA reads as TGCAGTGCGACACGGGGAGCGGGGGGCTCAGATACGCAGTATTTT.

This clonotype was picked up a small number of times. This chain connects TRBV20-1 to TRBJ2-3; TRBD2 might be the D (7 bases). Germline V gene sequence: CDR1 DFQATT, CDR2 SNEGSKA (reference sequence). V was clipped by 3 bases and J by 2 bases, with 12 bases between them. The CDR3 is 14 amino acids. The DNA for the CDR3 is TGCAGTGCTAGGCGGGGGCCTTACACAGATACGCAGTATTTT. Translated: CSARRGPYTDTQYF.

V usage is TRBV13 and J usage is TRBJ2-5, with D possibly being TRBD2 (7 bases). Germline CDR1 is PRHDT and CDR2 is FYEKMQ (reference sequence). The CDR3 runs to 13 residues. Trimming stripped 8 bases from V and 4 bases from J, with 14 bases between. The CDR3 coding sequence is TGTGCCAGCGGTCACCGGGGGGCAGAGACCCAGTACTTC. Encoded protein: CASGHRGAETQYF.

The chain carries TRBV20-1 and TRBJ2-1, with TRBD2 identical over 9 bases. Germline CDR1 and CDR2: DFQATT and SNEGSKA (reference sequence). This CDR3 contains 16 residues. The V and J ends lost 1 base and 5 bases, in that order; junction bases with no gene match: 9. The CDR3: CSARVAGATKNNEQFF. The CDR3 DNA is TGCAGTGCTAGAGTAGCGGGGGCAACCAAAAACAATGAGCAGTTCTTC.

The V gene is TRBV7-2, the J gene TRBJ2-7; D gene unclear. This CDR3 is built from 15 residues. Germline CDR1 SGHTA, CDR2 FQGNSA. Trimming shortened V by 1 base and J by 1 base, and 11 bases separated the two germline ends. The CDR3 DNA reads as TGTGCCAGCAGCTTAGAAGTGAGCCGATCCTACGAGCAGTACTTC. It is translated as CASSLEVSRSYEQYF.

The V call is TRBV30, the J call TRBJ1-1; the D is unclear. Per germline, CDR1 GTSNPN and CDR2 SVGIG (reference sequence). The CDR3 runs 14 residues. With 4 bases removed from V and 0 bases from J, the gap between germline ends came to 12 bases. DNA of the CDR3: TGTGCCTGGATAAGGAGCAACATGAACACTGAAGCTTTCTTT. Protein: CAWIRSNMNTEAFF.